The following is a TCR beta chain sequence with its context. What it binds is not known. Sequenced by immunoSEQ multiplex PCR; TCRdb stores in-frame clones only, minus some. The sample shows around 90,000 clones, about nine tenths of them seen only once. The data were taken from a study of graft-versus-host responses after intestinal transplantation. For the study at large: Those transplanted obtained multivisceral, liver-intestinal, or isolated intestinal grafts. Recipients across the board were started on anti-thymocyte globulin induction, then kept on tacrolimus and steroids for roughly 3 years. Broader study findings: Some GvH clones appeared in ileal mucosa or blood before recipient bone marrow. Subjects displaying graft-donor T cell macrochimerism possessed elevated graft-versus-host to host-versus-graft clonal ratios inside allografts.

The V end lost 1 base, the J end lost 0 bases, and 8 bases lay between the germline ends. This CDR3 comprises 15 residues. Germline values: CDR1 SEHNR, CDR2 FQNEAQ (reference sequence). This chain uses TRBV7-9 with TRBJ2-3; no definite D call. The sample consisted of unstimulated CD4+ T cells sorted from spleen or lymph node cells, taken before intestinal transplant. This TCR was sampled from a human donor who received an intestinal transplant. The CDR3 coding sequence is TGTGCCAGCAGCTTAGTAGGACCTAGCACAGATACGCAGTATTTT. This sequence encodes CASSLVGPSTDTQYF.